Listed here are 21 T cell receptor beta chains from one sample, sequenced in a study of T cells in Graves' hyperthyroidism and ophthalmopathy. Regions amplified from RNA transcripts were the TCR beta CDR3 regions. Carried out on the TCR CDR3, a first-round RT-PCR used the HTBI primer set. MiXCR, run by TCRdb on the multiplex PCR reads, gives a single entry per CDR3 protein. This sample carries about 540,000 distinct CDR3 sequences, just over 45% of them seen once, and the ten largest clones take nearly 8.5%. Sequenced material: peripheral blood or thyroid tissue (not recorded which). The receptors were sampled from a woman under 30 with Graves' hyperthyroidism.

This rearrangement joins TRBV20-1 to TRBJ1-2, with 8 positions matching TRBD1. The germline V gene has CDR1 DFQATT and CDR2 SNEGSKA (reference sequence). The CDR3 is 13 residues long. Germline trimming cut 6 bases from V and 4 bases from J; bases unmatched to any gene: 7. CDR3 loop: CSAPTGVGYGYTF. In DNA form, the CDR3 reads TGCAGTGCCCCGACAGGGGTCGGCTATGGCTACACCTTC.

This clonotype showed up many times. CDR3 in DNA: TGTGCCAGCAGCTTAGCGGGACAGGGAGGGGAGACCCAGTACTTC. Translating it yields CASSLAGQGGETQYF. V gene TRBV7-8 combines with J gene TRBJ2-5, with TRBD1 matching over 9 bases. This CDR3 spans 15 amino acids. Germline values: CDR1 SGHVS, CDR2 FQNEAQ. V lost 0 bases and J lost 5; bases outside the gene matches: 4.

This chain uses TRBV5-6 with TRBJ1-5; D perhaps matches TRBD1 (6 bases). V lost 3 bases to trimming and J lost 0 bases, with 10 bases between them. The V gene's germline CDR1 is SGHDT and CDR2 YYEEEE. There are 15 residues in the CDR3. CDR3 bases: TGTGCCAGCAGCTCGACAGGCACTAGCAATCAGCCCCAGCATTTT. Translation gives CASSSTGTSNQPQHF.

This clonotype has more than one count but fewer than ten. CDR3 nucleotides: TGCGCCAGCAGCCAAGAAGGGACAGGGGCGAGGGAGACCCAGTACTTC. Residues: CASSQEGTGARETQYF. V usage is TRBV4-1 and J usage is TRBJ2-5, with 10 bases fitting TRBD1. This CDR3 region has 16 residues. Looked up from germline, CDR1 is MGHRA and CDR2 is YSYEKL. V dropped 0 bases and J dropped 5; count of bases not matched to a gene: 6.

This clonotype was found many times. The V and J genes are TRBV7-9 and TRBJ2-7; D assignment may be TRBD1 or TRBD2 (6 bases each). The CDR3 covers 14 residues. V was clipped by 5 bases and J by 5 bases, with 16 bases between them. Germline V gene lookup returns CDR1 SEHNR and CDR2 FQNEAQ (reference sequence). CDR3 in amino acids: CASSPPWGAHEQYF. CDR3 in DNA: TGTGCCAGCAGCCCGCCTTGGGGGGCCCACGAGCAGTACTTC.

The V gene is TRBV19, the J gene TRBJ1-3; no clear D gene. Germline loops: CDR1 LNHDA, CDR2 SQIVND (reference sequence). Trimming stripped 5 bases from V and 0 bases from J, with 8 bases between. The CDR3 loop spans 14 amino acids. CDR3 sequence (DNA): TGTGCCAGTAGTTCAGGCCGCTCTGGAAACACCATATATTTT. Encoded protein: CASSSGRSGNTIYF. Together with reference TRBV19 and TRBJ1-3, the CDR3 gives the full variable domain: DGGITQSPKYLFRKEGQNVTLSCEQNLNHDAMYWYRQDPGQGLRLIYYSQIVNDFQKGDIAEGYSVSREKKESFPLTVTSAQKNPTAFYLCASSSGRSGNTIYFGEGSWLTVV.

This clonotype was detected many times. The rearrangement uses TRBV29-1 and TRBJ1-2; tentative D call: TRBD1 (5 bases). V lost 4 bases and J 6 bases, leaving 12 bases between the germline ends. The CDR3 is 12 residues long. CDR1 and CDR2 (germline): SQVTM, ANQGSEA. For the CDR3, the DNA is TGCAGCGTTGCCGGGACGTCTAATGGCTACACCTTC. Its protein is CSVAGTSNGYTF. The whole variable domain, filled in from reference TRBV29-1 and TRBJ1-2, reads SAVISQKPSRDICQRGTSLTIQCQVDSQVTMMFWYRQQPGQSLTLIATANQGSEATYESGFVIDKFPISRPNLTFSTLTVSNMSPEDSSIYLCSVAGTSNGYTFGSGTRLTVV.

Points on this clonotype: This sequence may be a read error, since a much larger clone differs from it by one base. The chain couples TRBV2 to TRBJ1-5; D not certain. Germline V gene data show CDR1 as SNHLY and CDR2 as FYNNEI. Trimming pared 8 bases from V and 0 bases from J, leaving 8 bases between. CDR3 length: 13 residues. The CDR3 sequence: CASLRASNQPQHF. Here the CDR3 DNA reads TGTGCCAGCCTAAGAGCTAGCAATCAGCCCCAGCATTTT.

This rearrangement joins TRBV6-1 to TRBJ1-4; D uncertain. CDR1 MNHNS and CDR2 SASEGT come from the germline V gene. The CDR3 totals 18 residues. The ends were cut back, 6 bases at V and 8 bases at J, with 28 bases in the middle. CDR3 in DNA: TGTGCCAGCAGGCCCTGGACGGTCCGTAGAACCAGAGGAGAAAAACTGTTTTTT. Translating gives CASRPWTVRRTRGEKLFF.

V gene TRBV15 combines with J gene TRBJ2-5; 12 bases map to TRBD2. V dropped 3 bases and J dropped 4; count of bases not matched to a gene: 3. Per the germline V gene, CDR1 is LNHNV and CDR2 is YYDKDF (reference sequence). The CDR3 sequence is 15 residues long. The CDR3 reads CATSSGGLAGETQYF. As DNA, the CDR3 is TGTGCCACCAGCAGTGGGGGACTAGCGGGAGAGACCCAGTACTTC.

Only one count was recorded for this clonotype. Given a much more abundant clone one base away, this may be a read error. The V call is TRBV7-9, the J call TRBJ2-6; unclear D gene. There are 15 residues in the CDR3. The ends were cut back, 8 bases at V and 1 base at J, with 12 bases in the middle. The germline gives CDR1 SEHNR, CDR2 FQNEAQ (reference sequence). CDR3 loop: CASGTRVSGANVLTF. The CDR3 DNA reads TGTGCCAGCGGCACAAGGGTTTCTGGGGCCAACGTCCTGACTTTC.

V is TRBV29-1 and J is TRBJ1-2; 9 nucleotides match TRBD1. V trimming: 0 bases; J trimming: 8 bases; junction bases outside the gene matches: 7. The CDR3 length is 14 residues. Per the germline V gene, CDR1 is SQVTM and CDR2 is ANQGSEA. Here the CDR3 reads CSVEDRDRDNGYTF. CDR3 nucleotide sequence: TGCAGCGTTGAAGATCGGGACAGGGACAACGGCTACACCTTC.

The DNA of the CDR3 is TGTGCCATCAGTGCTACCAGGGGGCAGGAGACCCAGTACTTC. Translating it yields CAISATRGQETQYF. The chain links TRBV10-3 to TRBJ2-5; 8 bases fit TRBD1. J was trimmed by 5 bases and V by 4 bases; bases with no gene match: 6. The CDR3 loop spans 14 amino acids. CDR1 ENHRY and CDR2 SYGVKD come from the germline V gene.

This clonotype has at least ten counts. The genes are TRBV7-2 and TRBJ2-7; no reliable D call. Germline CDR1 is SGHTA and CDR2 is FQGNSA. Trimming left V 3 bases short and J 3 bases short, with 15 bases between. This CDR3 contains 15 residues. DNA for the CDR3: TGTGCCAGCAGCTTGGCCCGCCGGCTAGACTACGAGCAGTACTTC. It encodes CASSLARRLDYEQYF.

This clonotype has at least ten counts. This chain uses TRBV5-8 with TRBJ1-5; D remains unclear. The V end lost 0 bases, the J end lost 6 bases, and 7 bases lay between the germline ends. Germline assignment: CDR1 SGHTS and CDR2 YDEGEE. The CDR3 spans 13 residues. DNA for the CDR3: TGTGCCAGCAGCTTGGACACTGGTCAGCCCCAGCATTTT. This sequence encodes CASSLDTGQPQHF.

The V and J genes are TRBV12-3 or TRBV12-4 and TRBJ1-5, with D possibly TRBD1 on 6 matching bases. Trimming left V 5 bases short and J 1 base short, with 12 bases between. The CDR3 runs to 15 residues. In DNA, the CDR3 is TGTGCCAGCAGTGGGGGCAGCCGGAGCAATCAGCCCCAGCATTTT. This gives the protein CASSGGSRSNQPQHF.

The chain carries TRBV25-1 and TRBJ1-4; D remains ambiguous. This CDR3 is built from 14 residues. Germline loops: CDR1 MGHDK, CDR2 SYGVNS. Trimming left V 4 bases short and J 2 bases short, with 8 bases between. For the CDR3, the DNA is TGTGCCAGCAGTGGGAGTGATACTAATGAAAAACTGTTTTTT. This translates into CASSGSDTNEKLFF.

Many counts were recorded for this clonotype. This chain links TRBV7-9 with TRBJ2-5, with D perhaps assigned TRBD1 or TRBD2 (5 bases each). This CDR3 has 14 amino acids. Germline assignment: CDR1 SEHNR and CDR2 FQNEAQ (reference sequence). V shed 4 bases and J shed 5 bases, with 14 bases lying between them. DNA of the CDR3: TGTGCCAGCAGCTCGAACAGGAGGTCGGAGACCCAGTACTTC. The encoded protein is CASSSNRRSETQYF.

The table lists this clonotype with a few counts. This chain links TRBV5-1 with TRBJ1-1; 7 bases agree with TRBD1. After removal of 4 bases from V and 6 bases from J, the junction contained 3 bases not matched to a gene. CDR3 size: 12 residues. From germline, CDR1 is SGHRS and CDR2 YFSETQ. As DNA, the CDR3 is TGCGCCAGCAGCGCCGGGACAGCTGAAGCTTTCTTT. This sequence encodes CASSAGTAEAFF. Using reference TRBV5-1 and TRBJ1-1 for the parts outside the CDR3, the full variable domain is KAGVTQTPRYLIKTRGQQVTLSCSPISGHRSVSWYQQTPGQGLQFLFEYFSETQRNKGNFPGRFSGRQFSNSRSEMNVSTLELGDSALYLCASSAGTAEAFFGQGTRLTVV.

This clonotype was detected a few times. As DNA, the CDR3 is TGTGCCACCAGCGCCATAGCCCTAACGACCTATGGCTACACCTTC. Translated, it gives CATSAIALTTYGYTF. The chain carries TRBV15 and TRBJ1-2; D not resolved. The CDR3 length is 15 residues. V shed 5 bases and J shed 4 bases, with 17 bases lying between them. Looked up from germline, CDR1 is LNHNV and CDR2 is YYDKDF (reference sequence).

This chain joins TRBV12-3 or TRBV12-4 and TRBJ1-6; D is undetermined. The CDR3 sequence is 14 residues long. V was clipped by 1 base and J by 9 bases, with 10 bases between them. The DNA of the CDR3 is TGTGCCAGCAGTTTAGTCGGTTGGACTTCACCCCTCCACTTT. This sequence encodes CASSLVGWTSPLHF.